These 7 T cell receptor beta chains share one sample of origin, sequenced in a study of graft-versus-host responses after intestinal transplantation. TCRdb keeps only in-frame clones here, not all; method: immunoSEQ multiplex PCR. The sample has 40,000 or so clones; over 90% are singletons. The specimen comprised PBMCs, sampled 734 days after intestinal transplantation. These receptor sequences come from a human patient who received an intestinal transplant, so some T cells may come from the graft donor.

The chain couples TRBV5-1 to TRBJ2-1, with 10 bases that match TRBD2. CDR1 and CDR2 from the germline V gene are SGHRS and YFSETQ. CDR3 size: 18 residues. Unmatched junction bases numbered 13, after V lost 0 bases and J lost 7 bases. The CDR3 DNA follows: TGCGCCAGCAGCTTGGTGTCTAGCGGGGGCCCTATTCTGAATGAGCAGTTCTTC. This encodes CASSLVSSGGPILNEQFF. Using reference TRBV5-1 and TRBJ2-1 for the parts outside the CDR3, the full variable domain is KAGVTQTPRYLIKTRGQQVTLSCSPISGHRSVSWYQQTPGQGLQFLFEYFSETQRNKGNFPGRFSGRQFSNSRSEMNVSTLELGDSALYLCASSLVSSGGPILNEQFFGPGTRLTVL.

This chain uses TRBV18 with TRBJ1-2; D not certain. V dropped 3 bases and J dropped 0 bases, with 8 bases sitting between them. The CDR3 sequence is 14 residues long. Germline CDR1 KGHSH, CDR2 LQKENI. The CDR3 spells CASSPGRANYGYTF. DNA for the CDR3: TGTGCCAGCTCACCGGGAAGGGCTAACTATGGCTACACCTTC. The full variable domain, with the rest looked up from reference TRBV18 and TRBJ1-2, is NAGVMQNPRHLVRRRGQEARLRCSPMKGHSHVYWYRQLPEEGLKFMVYLQKENIIDESGMPKERFSAEFPKEGPSILRIQQVVRGDSAAYFCASSPGRANYGYTFGSGTRLTVV.

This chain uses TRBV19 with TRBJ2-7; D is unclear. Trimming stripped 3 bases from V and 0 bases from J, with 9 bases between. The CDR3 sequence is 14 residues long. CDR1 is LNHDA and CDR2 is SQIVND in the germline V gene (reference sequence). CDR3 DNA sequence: TGTGCCAGTAGTATCACGAGTCTCTCCTACGAGCAGTACTTC. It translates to CASSITSLSYEQYF.

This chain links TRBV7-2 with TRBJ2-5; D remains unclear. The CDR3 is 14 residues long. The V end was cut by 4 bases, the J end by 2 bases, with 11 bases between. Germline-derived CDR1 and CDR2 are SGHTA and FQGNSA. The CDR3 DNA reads TGTGCCAGCAGCTCACAGTGGGGACAAGAGACCCAGTACTTC. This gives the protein CASSSQWGQETQYF.

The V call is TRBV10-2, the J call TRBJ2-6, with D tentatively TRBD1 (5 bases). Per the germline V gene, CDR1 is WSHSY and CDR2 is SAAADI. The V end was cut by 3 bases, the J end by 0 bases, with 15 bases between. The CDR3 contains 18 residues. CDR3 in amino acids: CASSERLAGNSGANVLTF. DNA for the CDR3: TGCGCCAGCAGTGAAAGGTTGGCAGGGAACTCTGGGGCCAACGTCCTGACTTTC.

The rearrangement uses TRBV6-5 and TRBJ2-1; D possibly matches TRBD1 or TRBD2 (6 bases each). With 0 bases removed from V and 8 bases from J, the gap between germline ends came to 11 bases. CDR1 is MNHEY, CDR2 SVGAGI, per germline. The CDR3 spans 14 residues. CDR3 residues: CASSYSRGVDEQFF. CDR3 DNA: TGTGCCAGCAGTTACTCGAGGGGGGTAGATGAGCAGTTCTTC.

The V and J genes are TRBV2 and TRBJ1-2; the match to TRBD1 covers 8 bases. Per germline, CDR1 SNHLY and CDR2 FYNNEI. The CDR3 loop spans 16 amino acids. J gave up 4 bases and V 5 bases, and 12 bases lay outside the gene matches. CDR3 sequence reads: CASSRTGRILVYGYTF. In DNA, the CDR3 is TGTGCCAGCAGTCGGACAGGGAGGATCCTTGTCTATGGCTACACCTTC.